One T cell receptor beta chain is described in this entry. What it binds is unknown. Time point specified: week 47, end of study. Alongside topical imiquimod, each dose of vaccine comprised 300 ug of mutant IDH1 20-mer peptide. Vaccinations, eight in total, occurred in weeks 1, 3, 5, 7, 11, 15, 19, 23. Sequenced by immunoSEQ multiplex PCR; TCRdb stores in-frame clones only, minus some. The sample contains over 80,000 clones, 80% to 90% of which appear only once. This sample stems from a study of a mutant IDH1 vaccine in newly diagnosed glioma. Study summary: A roughly 60% male, roughly 40% female split and a mean age of approximately 40 years characterized treated patients. Patients previously underwent radiotherapy, temozolomide, or both, and most underwent both. Visit V12 was scheduled at week 35 and visit V13 at week 47.

The clonotype comes from a man in his forties or fifties with glioma. This material consisted of PBMCs, taken from a glioma patient whose treatment included an IDH1 peptide vaccine.

The CDR3 here is CASSEFAGGTDTQYF. For the CDR3, the DNA is TGTGCCAGCAGTGAATTCGCGGGGGGCACAGATACGCAGTATTTT. This chain joins TRBV25-1 and TRBJ2-3; 7 nucleotides agree with TRBD2. Germline trimming cut 1 base from V and 1 base from J; bases unmatched to any gene: 2. The V gene's germline CDR1 is MGHDK and CDR2 SYGVNS. The CDR3 is 15 residues long.